The T cell receptor beta chain described here comes from a study of shared clonotypes between healthy human individuals (dated by TCRdb to 2018 to 2020). Regarding the study in general: The cohort comprised two women and a few men aged 18 to 49 years. For each donor, CD4 naive and CD4 memory were each run on three plates, CD8 naive on two plates, and CD8 memory on one plate. To estimate repertoire size and how much clonotypes are shared between individuals, the study performed deep sequencing of blood TCR repertoires from five healthy adults. Different laboratories and diverse techniques were used to prepare libraries and sequence TCR repertoires, to increase sequencing depth and limit assay-specific biases. Between about 0.8 and 8.9 billion PBMCs per donor were obtained by leukapheresis. Study-level results and caveats: Because the study included a small number of donors, the genetic and exposure-history diversity represented was limited. Sampling was restricted to blood, and TCR repertoires in tissue are likely to differ from TCR repertoires in blood. Naive subsets generally had larger estimated clonotype richness than memory subsets. Higher generation probabilities were observed for clonotypes shared by all four sorted-subset donors than for non-shared clonotypes. Rarefaction of sorted-subset datasets indicated incomplete sequencing despite the large sequencing depth. Based on pairwise subsampling, the degree of clonotype sharing among donors was expected to be affected by sequencing depth. Sharing across several donors was observed for roughly 5.4% of naive CD4, over 3% of naive CD8, 2.3% of memory CD4, and about 0.39% of memory CD8 clonotypes.

Using the deep immunoSEQ assay, TCR CDR3 regions were amplified from genomic DNA by multiplex PCR. For each cell subset, the extracted genomic DNA was distributed evenly across all wells of several immunoSEQ 96-well plates, and each plate served as one replicate. For sorted subsets, about 200 ng genomic DNA, equal to 30,000 to 35,000 T cell genomes, was loaded into each replicate PCR. Purified libraries were quantified with a Qubit 3.0 fluorometer, sized on a Bioanalyzer 2100, and re-quantified with the KAPA Library Quantification kit. Every immunoSEQ 96-well plate was sequenced on a separate single-read 150-cycle Illumina NextSeq 550 flow cell. The authors' pipeline ran thus. Because the immunoSEQ output included only junctional sequences and no quality scores, the filtering could not be the same as the filtering used for full-length reads. Sequences were annotated with PyIR, a Python wrapper for IgBLAST v1.9, using IMGT germline references to assign V/J genes and CDR3. Reads were removed for weak V/J assignments (E-value above 1e-6), missing CDR3, stop codons, out-of-frame junctions, or ambiguous translated residues. V3J clonotypes were defined as sequences sharing the same inferred V gene, J gene, and CDR3 amino acid sequence. To compute the percentage overlap between repertoires, the number of shared unique clonotypes was divided by the size of the smaller repertoire. Richness of each repertoire was evaluated using RTK rarefaction, the Chao1 estimator, and Recon v2.1 estimates of unobserved clonotypes. For all TCRbeta clonotypes obtained by the gDNA method from several donors, generation probabilities were computed with OLGA. Imported from immuneACCESS, the table was reduced by TCRdb to in-frame sequences with V and J called. These copies leave out some clones; in studies compared against another copy, an unresolved V gene accounts for under half, and the cause of the remainder is not known. The V and J calls and the clone size are those of that table, but D and trimming were determined from the DNA. This sample comprises 850,000 to 1,100,000 clones, 60% to 85% of them detected only once. The ten largest account for about 0.94% of the sample.

From the germline V gene (reference sequence), CDR1 is WNHNN and CDR2 is SYGVQD. Its CDR3 holds 17 amino acids, cysteine through phenylalanine. This entry keeps only the CDR3 DNA: 51 bases, framed from base 1. V was cut back by 0 bases and J by 6 bases, leaving a gap of 18 bases between them. Healthy HIV-negative adults with no recently reported acute infections or vaccinations were included as donors. Only Caucasian adults living in Nashville, Tennessee, USA were represented among the donors. CD4+ T cells were enriched by magnetic negative selection; naive cells were then positively selected on CD45RA, and the negative fraction formed the memory subset. Blood was collected by leukapheresis, and PBMCs were isolated by Ficoll-Histopaque density gradient centrifugation and then cryopreserved in liquid nitrogen vapor phase. Analytical flow cytometry was used to check the purity and quantity of every magnetically sorted T cell population. Each sorted fraction had its genomic DNA isolated and then quantified by UV absorbance on a Nanodrop 2000c.

Comment on this clone: What this receptor recognizes is not known. No much larger clone is present one base from it, and per-base qualities are unavailable.

Sequenced input: memory CD4+ T cells from PBMCs. In the paper's terms, the cell subset or site label means: CD45RA-negative fraction. The origin of this receptor is a man aged 18-30 years in good health. Some clones in this sample may be carry-over from other donors' samples. The V gene is TRBV10-1 and the J gene is TRBJ2-1; the D segment may tentatively be TRBD1 or TRBD2, each giving 5 matched bases. The DNA is TGCGCCAGCAGTGAGTCGATCACAGGAGGTAGTGGCAATGAGCAGTTCTTC. It specifies CASSESITGGSGNEQFF.